The 27 T cell receptor beta chains below all came from one sample that was sequenced in a study of T cell repertoires in cytomegalovirus infection (dated by TCRdb to between 2017 and 2020). Their cognate antigens are unknown. The sample's treatment or condition label is to be understood as: in vitro stimulation with specific CMV peptide epitopes to enrich CMV-specific T cells. Sequencing used an Illumina HiSeq 1500. TCRdb reprocessed the public reads (quality trimming at Q25 with fastp, clone calling with MiXCR) and kept in-frame beta chains. Each entry merges the rows of one CDR3 protein and shows their most common DNA and genes. Counted in this sample were about 770,000 distinct CDR3 sequences; almost 30% of them appeared once. 13% of the sample comes from the top ten. This sample comprised cultured CD8+ T cells from PBMCs, obtained from culture after CMV antigen stimulation. All receptors derive from a human donor in good health (CMV status not recorded). Some clones in this sample may be carry-over from other donors' samples.

This clonotype came up a few times. The chain recombines TRBV15 with TRBJ2-2, with D hard to call. Germline CDR1 reads LNHNV; CDR2 reads YYDKDF (reference sequence). This CDR3 has 15 amino acids. Trimming cost V 0 bases and J 6 bases, with 11 bases left between them. CDR3 DNA sequence: TGTGCCACCAGCAGAGATGGCCAATGGTCCGGGGAGCTGTTTTTT. Protein: CATSRDGQWSGELFF.

This clonotype was observed a few times. This rearrangement joins TRBV7-3 to TRBJ1-1; D is unclear. The CDR3 has 13 residues. The V end was cut by 3 bases, the J end by 7 bases, with 12 bases between. Germline CDR1 is SGHTA and CDR2 is FQGTGA. CDR3 protein: CASSFGKGVEAFF. The CDR3 DNA is TGTGCCAGCAGCTTCGGAAAGGGAGTTGAAGCTTTCTTT.

The chain links TRBV27 to TRBJ1-6, with D maybe TRBD1 (5 bases). Trimming left V 7 bases short and J 10 bases short, with 23 bases between. This CDR3 is built from 16 residues. The germline V gene encodes CDR1 MNHEY and CDR2 SMNVEV (reference sequence). In DNA, the CDR3 is TGTGCCAGCATATATCGCCTCGGACGGGGGGGGTCACCCCTCCACTTT. Translation: CASIYRLGRGGSPLHF.

In this sample, this clonotype turned up a few times. V gene TRBV20-1 combines with J gene TRBJ1-2; tentatively, D is TRBD1 (5 bases). V was clipped by 0 bases and J by 6 bases, with 14 bases between them. CDR1 is DFQATT and CDR2 is SNEGSKA in the germline V gene (reference sequence). The CDR3 sequence is 14 residues long. The CDR3 nucleotides read TGCAGTGCTAGAGATCGGAGCAGGGTAGATGGCTACACCTTC. It translates to CSARDRSRVDGYTF.

The rearrangement links TRBV12-3 or TRBV12-4 to TRBJ1-5; D is unclear. V lost 6 bases, J lost 5 bases, and 11 bases lay in between. This CDR3 has 13 residues. Here the CDR3 DNA reads TGTGCCAGCAGCCCCGGAGTAGATCAGCCCCAGCATTTT. Its translation: CASSPGVDQPQHF.

This chain connects TRBV20-1 to TRBJ2-7, with 7 bases matching TRBD1. CDR1 and CDR2 (germline): DFQATT, SNEGSKA (reference sequence). The CDR3 sequence is 13 residues long. The ends lost 3 bases at V and 5 bases at J; junction bases unmatched: 7. CDR3 in amino acids: CSASAFDRDEQYF. For the CDR3, the DNA is TGCAGTGCTAGTGCCTTCGACAGGGACGAGCAGTACTTC.

V gene TRBV2 combines with J gene TRBJ1-1, with unresolved D. V dropped 1 base and J dropped 1 base, with 10 bases sitting between them. This CDR3 region has 15 residues. Germline CDR1 is SNHLY and CDR2 is FYNNEI. The CDR3 loop reads CASSEVPGRNTEAFF. CDR3 DNA: TGTGCCAGCAGTGAAGTCCCGGGTCGGAACACTGAAGCTTTCTTT.

V usage is TRBV10-3 and J usage is TRBJ1-2; maybe TRBD1 (6 bases). The CDR3 contains 14 residues. The V gene's germline CDR1 is ENHRY and CDR2 SYGVKD. Trimming left V 7 bases short and J 5 bases short, with 17 bases between. The CDR3 protein is CAITSTGAEYGYTF. CDR3 nucleotide sequence: TGTGCCATCACTAGCACGGGGGCTGAGTATGGCTACACCTTC.

This clonotype was recorded once. The CDR3 protein is CATAEDLTNEQFF. CDR3 coding DNA: TGTGCCACCGCAGAGGACCTCACCAATGAGCAGTTCTTC. V usage is TRBV28 and J usage is TRBJ2-1; D is unresolved. The CDR3 length is 13 residues. Germline CDR1 and CDR2: MDHEN and SYDVKM. Deletions cut 10 bases from V and 6 bases from J, with 16 bases between.

There are a few counts of this clonotype. This chain connects TRBV12-3 or TRBV12-4 to TRBJ1-4; tentatively, D is TRBD1 (6 bases). The CDR3 is 15 residues long. The germline V and J ends were trimmed by 5 bases and 3 bases, with 13 bases remaining between them. The CDR3 DNA sequence: TGTGCCAGCAGTGCAAAGGGGGGGTCTAATGAAAAACTGTTTTTT. Translating it yields CASSAKGGSNEKLFF.

V usage is TRBV10-3 and J usage is TRBJ2-7; 9 bases fit TRBD1. The CDR3 covers 16 residues. The trim removed 5 bases at V and 2 bases at J, leaving 10 bases unmatched. Germline-derived CDR1 and CDR2 are ENHRY and SYGVKD. CDR3 sequence reads: CAISFVSGQGPYEQYF. The DNA of the CDR3 is TGTGCCATCAGTTTCGTTTCGGGACAGGGTCCCTACGAGCAGTACTTC.

The chain has TRBV19 and TRBJ1-2, with D possibly being TRBD1 (5 bases). V lost 7 bases and J lost 10, with 16 bases in between. This CDR3 has 12 amino acids. Per germline, CDR1 LNHDA and CDR2 SQIVND (reference sequence). The CDR3 DNA sequence: TGTGCCAGTAACGGGGCAGGGCTTGCCTACACCTTC. This encodes CASNGAGLAYTF.

This chain's CDR3 is CASSQDFRLSGANVLTF. CDR3 nucleotides: TGTGCCAGCAGCCAAGATTTCAGACTCTCTGGGGCCAACGTCCTGACTTTC. The V gene is TRBV14, the J gene TRBJ2-6, with D hard to call. The CDR3 sequence is 17 residues long. V lost 0 bases, J lost 0 bases, and 9 bases lay in between. Looked up from germline, CDR1 is SGHDN and CDR2 is FVKESK. The whole variable domain, remainder taken from reference TRBV14 and TRBJ2-6, is EAGVTQFPSHSVIEKGQTVTLRCDPISGHDNLYWYRRVMGKEIKFLLHFVKESKQDESGMPNNRFLAERTGGTYSTLKVQPAELEDSGVYFCASSQDFRLSGANVLTFGAGSRLTVL.

The chain carries TRBV25-1 and TRBJ1-4; D is ambiguous. Germline lookup yields CDR1 MGHDK and CDR2 SYGVNS. The CDR3 contains 14 residues. The V and J ends lost 5 bases and 5 bases respectively, with 12 bases between them. The CDR3 loop reads CASSYRANNEKLFF. Written as DNA, the CDR3 is TGTGCCAGCAGTTATAGGGCCAACAATGAAAAACTGTTTTTT.

In this sample, this clonotype turned up many times. For the CDR3, the DNA is TGTGCCAGCAGCGTACAGGGGAGTGAAGCTTTCTTT. Its translation: CASSVQGSEAFF. The rearrangement uses TRBV27 and TRBJ1-1, with 7 bases lining up with TRBD1. Trimming removed 6 bases from V and 7 bases from J; junction bases left unmatched: 5. CDR1 is MNHEY and CDR2 is SMNVEV in the germline V gene (reference sequence). The length of the CDR3 is 12 residues.

Ten or more counts support this clonotype. The chain couples TRBV12-3 or TRBV12-4 to TRBJ2-2; possibly TRBD1 or TRBD2 for D (5 bases each). CDR3 length: 14 residues. V lost 3 bases to trimming and J lost 5 bases, with 10 bases between them. The CDR3 reads CASSFGTRTGELFF. CDR3 coding DNA: TGTGCCAGCAGTTTTGGGACGAGGACCGGGGAGCTGTTTTTT.

This clonotype has just one count. The chain combines TRBV12-3 or TRBV12-4 with TRBJ1-2, with TRBD1 identical over 7 bases. This CDR3 region has 16 residues. J was trimmed by 0 bases and V by 0 bases; bases with no gene match: 4. The CDR3, as DNA: TGTGCCAGCAGTTTAGCGCCAACAGGGGCTAACTATGGCTACACCTTC. This gives the protein CASSLAPTGANYGYTF.

V usage is TRBV29-1 and J usage is TRBJ1-1, with D hard to call. The germline V and J ends were trimmed by 0 bases and 1 base, with 12 bases remaining between them. This CDR3 is built from 15 residues. From germline, CDR1 is SQVTM and CDR2 ANQGSEA. The CDR3 is CSVEDPPVKNTEAFF. CDR3 DNA sequence: TGCAGCGTTGAAGATCCGCCGGTAAAGAACACTGAAGCTTTCTTT.

This clonotype was counted a few times. The chain has TRBV6-5 and TRBJ1-1, with D possibly matching TRBD1 (6 bases). The V end lost 2 bases, the J end lost 1 base, and 8 bases lay between the germline ends. Germline V gene lookup returns CDR1 MNHEY and CDR2 SVGAGI. This CDR3 has 14 residues. The CDR3 DNA reads TGTGCCAGCAGTTACCAGGGGACGAACACTGAAGCTTTCTTT. Its protein is CASSYQGTNTEAFF.

Ten or more counts support this clonotype. The rearrangement links TRBV11-2 to TRBJ2-3; D is unresolved. CDR3 length: 12 amino acids. Trimming cost V 3 bases and J 6 bases, with 7 bases left between them. CDR1 is SGHAT and CDR2 is FQNNGV in the germline V gene. CDR3 protein: CASSLGYDTQYF. CDR3 bases: TGTGCCAGCAGCTTGGGTTACGATACGCAGTATTTT.

The rearrangement links TRBV9 to TRBJ1-6; no firm D call. V gave up 0 bases and J gave up 4 bases, with 8 bases separating them. This CDR3 has 15 amino acids. Germline assignment: CDR1 SGDLS and CDR2 YYNGEE. The CDR3 DNA sequence: TGTGCCAGCAGCGTAGAAGGAGATTATAATTCACCCCTCCACTTT. Translating gives CASSVEGDYNSPLHF. The full variable domain, rest sourced from reference TRBV9 and TRBJ1-6, is DSGVTQTPKHLITATGQRVTLRCSPRSGDLSVYWYQQSLDQGLQFLIQYYNGEERAKGNILERFSAQQFPDLHSELNLSSLELGDSALYFCASSVEGDYNSPLHFGNGTRLTVT.

This clonotype has a handful of counts. The chain carries TRBV7-6 and TRBJ2-2; D might be TRBD1 or TRBD2, each matching 5 bases. The germline V and J ends were trimmed by 7 bases and 5 bases, with 14 bases remaining between them. The germline gives CDR1 SGHVS, CDR2 FNYEAQ. This CDR3 has 14 amino acids. Here the CDR3 reads CASTHNGGTGELFF. The CDR3 DNA is TGTGCCAGCACCCATAATGGGGGAACCGGGGAGCTGTTTTTT. The full variable domain, rest sourced from reference TRBV7-6 and TRBJ2-2, is GAGVSQSPRYKVTKRGQDVALRCDPISGHVSLYWYRQALGQGPEFLTYFNYEAQQDKSGLPNDRFSAERPEGSISTLTIQRTEQRDSAMYRCASTHNGGTGELFFGEGSRLTVL.

The chain is built from TRBV10-3 and TRBJ1-2; 7 bases line up with TRBD1. CDR3 length: 14 amino acids. CDR1 is ENHRY, CDR2 SYGVKD, per germline. V gave up 6 bases and J gave up 4 bases; unmatched junction bases: 8. DNA of the CDR3: TGTGCCATCAGCGAATCGACAGGGATCTATGGCTACACCTTC. Encoded protein: CAISESTGIYGYTF.

This clonotype was observed a few times. The chain couples TRBV6-1 to TRBJ2-7, with 8 bases identical to TRBD1. The germline V gene encodes CDR1 MNHNS and CDR2 SASEGT. CDR3 length equals 14 residues. Losses at the gene ends were 8 bases for V and 2 bases for J; bases not matched to a gene: 8. The CDR3 loop reads CASGGQGSTYEQYV. In DNA form, the CDR3 reads TGTGCCAGCGGCGGACAGGGATCAACCTACGAGCAGTACGTC.

The gene calls are TRBV9 and TRBJ1-2; 9 bases match TRBD1. The V segment lost 3 bases and the J segment 6 bases; nucleotides outside the gene matches: 12. The CDR3 runs 16 residues. CDR1 is SGDLS, CDR2 YYNGEE, per germline. In DNA, the CDR3 is TGTGCCAGCAGCGAACAGGGGGCGAGGGTATTTGATGGCTACACCTTC. The encoded protein is CASSEQGARVFDGYTF.

This clonotype was seen only a few times. The chain employs TRBV2 and TRBJ1-1; D is perhaps TRBD1 (6 bases). Trimming cost V 1 base and J 3 bases, with 12 bases left between them. Germline V gene sequence: CDR1 SNHLY, CDR2 FYNNEI. This CDR3 contains 15 residues. The CDR3 is CASSEGGQGYTEAFF. Here the CDR3 DNA reads TGTGCCAGCAGTGAAGGGGGGCAGGGATACACTGAAGCTTTCTTT.

The sample holds a few counts of this clonotype. This chain joins TRBV10-3 and TRBJ2-5; D remains ambiguous. Trimming pared 8 bases from V and 1 base from J, leaving 17 bases between. Looked up from germline, CDR1 is ENHRY and CDR2 is SYGVKD. The CDR3 has 15 amino acids. Here the CDR3 reads CAIDSEWSSQETQYF. Written as DNA, the CDR3 is TGTGCCATCGACTCGGAATGGAGTTCCCAAGAGACCCAGTACTTC.